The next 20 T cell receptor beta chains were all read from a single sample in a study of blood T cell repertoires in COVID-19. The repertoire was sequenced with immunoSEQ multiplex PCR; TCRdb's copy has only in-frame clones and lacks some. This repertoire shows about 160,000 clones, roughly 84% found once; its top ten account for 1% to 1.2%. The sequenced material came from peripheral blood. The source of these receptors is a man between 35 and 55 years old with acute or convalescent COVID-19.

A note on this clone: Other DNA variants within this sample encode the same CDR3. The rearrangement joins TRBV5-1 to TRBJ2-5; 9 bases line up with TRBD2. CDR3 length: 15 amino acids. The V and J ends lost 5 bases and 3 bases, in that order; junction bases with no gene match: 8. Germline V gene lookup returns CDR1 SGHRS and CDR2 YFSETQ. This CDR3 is CASSRAGGREETQYF. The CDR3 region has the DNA TGCGCCAGCAGTCGCGCGGGGGGGAGAGAAGAGACCCAGTACTTC.

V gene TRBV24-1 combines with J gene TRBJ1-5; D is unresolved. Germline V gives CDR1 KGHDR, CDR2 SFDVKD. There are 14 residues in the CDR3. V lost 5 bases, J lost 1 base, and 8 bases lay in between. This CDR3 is CATSGPVSNQPQHF. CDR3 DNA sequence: TGTGCCACCAGTGGCCCAGTAAGCAATCAGCCCCAGCATTTT.

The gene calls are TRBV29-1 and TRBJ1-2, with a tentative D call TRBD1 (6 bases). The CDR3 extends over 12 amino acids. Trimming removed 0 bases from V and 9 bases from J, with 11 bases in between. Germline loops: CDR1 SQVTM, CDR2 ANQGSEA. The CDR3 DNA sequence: TGCAGCGTTGAAGAGGGCAGGGGCCGCTACACCTTC. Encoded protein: CSVEEGRGRYTF. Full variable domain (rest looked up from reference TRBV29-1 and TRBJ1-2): SAVISQKPSRDICQRGTSLTIQCQVDSQVTMMFWYRQQPGQSLTLIATANQGSEATYESGFVIDKFPISRPNLTFSTLTVSNMSPEDSSIYLCSVEEGRGRYTFGSGTRLTVV.

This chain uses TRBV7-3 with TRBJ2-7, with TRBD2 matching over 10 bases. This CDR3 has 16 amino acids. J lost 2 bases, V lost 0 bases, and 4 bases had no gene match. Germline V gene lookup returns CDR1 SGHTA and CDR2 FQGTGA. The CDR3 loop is CASSLTSGGAAYEQYF. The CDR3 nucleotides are TGTGCCAGCAGCTTAACGAGCGGGGGGGCCGCCTACGAGCAGTACTTC.

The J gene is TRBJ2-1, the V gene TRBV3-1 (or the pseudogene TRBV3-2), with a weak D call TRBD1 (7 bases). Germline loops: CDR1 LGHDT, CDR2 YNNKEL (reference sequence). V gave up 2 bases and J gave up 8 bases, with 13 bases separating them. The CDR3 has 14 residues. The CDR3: CASSQRSRGDEQFF. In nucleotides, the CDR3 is TGTGCCAGCAGCCAAAGGTCCAGGGGGGATGAGCAGTTCTTC.

The CDR3 region has the DNA TGCAGCGTTGGGGGACAGCTTAATCAGCCCCAGCATTTT. Translated, it gives CSVGGQLNQPQHF. The genes are TRBV29-1 and TRBJ1-5, with 7 bases aligning to TRBD1. The CDR3 runs to 13 residues. Germline V gives CDR1 SQVTM, CDR2 ANQGSEA. The V gene end was trimmed by 4 bases and the J gene end by 4 bases; junction bases not matched to a gene: 4.

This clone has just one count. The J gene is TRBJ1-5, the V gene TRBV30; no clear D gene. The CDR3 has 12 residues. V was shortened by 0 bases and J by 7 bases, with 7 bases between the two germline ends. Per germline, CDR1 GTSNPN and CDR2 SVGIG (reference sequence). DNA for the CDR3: TGTGCCTGGAGTGTACCGAGACAGCCCCAGCATTTT. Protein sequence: CAWSVPRQPQHF.

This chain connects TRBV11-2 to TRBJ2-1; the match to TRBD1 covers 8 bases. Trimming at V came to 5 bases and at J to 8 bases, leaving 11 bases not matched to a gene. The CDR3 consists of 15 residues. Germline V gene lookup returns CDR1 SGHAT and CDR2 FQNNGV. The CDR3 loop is CASSIGQGIGDEQFF. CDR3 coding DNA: TGTGCCAGCAGCATAGGACAGGGCATAGGGGATGAGCAGTTCTTC.

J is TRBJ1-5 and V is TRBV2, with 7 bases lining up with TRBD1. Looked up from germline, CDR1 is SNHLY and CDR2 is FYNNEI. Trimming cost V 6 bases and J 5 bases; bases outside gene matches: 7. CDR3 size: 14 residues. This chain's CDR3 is CASRWTGADQPQHF. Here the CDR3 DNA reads TGTGCCAGCAGGTGGACAGGAGCTGATCAGCCCCAGCATTTT. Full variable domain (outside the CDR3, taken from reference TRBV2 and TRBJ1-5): EPEVTQTPSHQVTQMGQEVILRCVPISNHLYFYWYRQILGQKVEFLVSFYNNEISEKSEIFDDQFSVERPDGSNFTLKIRSTKLEDSAMYFCASRWTGADQPQHFGDGTRLSIL.

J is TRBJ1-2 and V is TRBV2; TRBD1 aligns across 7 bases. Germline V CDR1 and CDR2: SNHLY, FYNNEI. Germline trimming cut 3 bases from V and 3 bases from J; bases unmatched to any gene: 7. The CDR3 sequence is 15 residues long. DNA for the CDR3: TGTGCCAGCAGTGAGTCTAACAGGGGATACTATGGCTACACCTTC. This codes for CASSESNRGYYGYTF.

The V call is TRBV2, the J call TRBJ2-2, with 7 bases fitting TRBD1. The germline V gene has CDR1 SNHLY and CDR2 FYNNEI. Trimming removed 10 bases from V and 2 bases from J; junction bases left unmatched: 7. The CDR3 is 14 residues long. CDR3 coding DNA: TGTGCCACGACCGACAGGGAAAACACCGGGGAGCTGTTTTTT. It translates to CATTDRENTGELFF.

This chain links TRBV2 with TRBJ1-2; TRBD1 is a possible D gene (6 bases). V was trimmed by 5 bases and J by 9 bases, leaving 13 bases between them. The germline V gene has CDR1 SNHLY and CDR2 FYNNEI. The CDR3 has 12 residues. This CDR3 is CASSLTGWSYTF. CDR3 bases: TGTGCCAGCAGTTTGACAGGCTGGAGCTACACCTTC.

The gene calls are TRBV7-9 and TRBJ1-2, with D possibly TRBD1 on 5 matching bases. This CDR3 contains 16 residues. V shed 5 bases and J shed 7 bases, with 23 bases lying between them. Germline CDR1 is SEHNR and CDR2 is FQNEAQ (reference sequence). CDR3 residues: CASSPSGAGDVGGYTF. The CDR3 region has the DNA TGTGCCAGCAGCCCAAGCGGGGCGGGGGATGTTGGTGGCTACACCTTC.

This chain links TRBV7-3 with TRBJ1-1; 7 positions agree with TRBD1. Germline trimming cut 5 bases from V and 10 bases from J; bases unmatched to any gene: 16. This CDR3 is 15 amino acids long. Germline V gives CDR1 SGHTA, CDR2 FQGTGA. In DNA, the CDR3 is TGTGCCAGCAGCGTAAGGGGTCCCACAGGGGTGGGAGCTTTCTTT. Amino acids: CASSVRGPTGVGAFF.

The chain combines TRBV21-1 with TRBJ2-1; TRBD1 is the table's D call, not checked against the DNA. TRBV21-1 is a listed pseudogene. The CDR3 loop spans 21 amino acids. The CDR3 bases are TGTGCCAGCAGCAAGGTGTGTCGGGGACAGGCAAGTAATGACCGCGGCGATGAGCAGTTCTTC. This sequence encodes CASSKVCRGQASNDRGDEQFF.

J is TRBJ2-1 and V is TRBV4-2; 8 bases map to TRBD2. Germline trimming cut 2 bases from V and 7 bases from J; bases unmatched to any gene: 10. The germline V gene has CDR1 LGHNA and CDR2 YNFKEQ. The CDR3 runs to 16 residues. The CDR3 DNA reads TGTGCCAGCAGCCAAAAAGGACTAGCAGGGGTGAATGAGCAGTTCTTC. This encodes CASSQKGLAGVNEQFF.

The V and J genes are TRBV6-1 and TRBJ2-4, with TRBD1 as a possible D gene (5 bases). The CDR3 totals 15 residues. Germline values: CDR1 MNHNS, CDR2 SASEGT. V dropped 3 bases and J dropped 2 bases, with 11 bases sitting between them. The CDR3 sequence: CASSETARSKNIQYF. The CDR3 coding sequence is TGTGCCAGCAGTGAGACAGCTCGTTCCAAAAACATTCAGTACTTC.

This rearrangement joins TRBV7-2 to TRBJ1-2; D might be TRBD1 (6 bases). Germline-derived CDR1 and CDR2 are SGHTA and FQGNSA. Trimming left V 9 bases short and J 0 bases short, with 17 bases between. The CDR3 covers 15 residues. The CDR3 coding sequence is TGTGCCAGTGACCGGACAGCCCTCGCTAACTATGGCTACACCTTC. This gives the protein CASDRTALANYGYTF.

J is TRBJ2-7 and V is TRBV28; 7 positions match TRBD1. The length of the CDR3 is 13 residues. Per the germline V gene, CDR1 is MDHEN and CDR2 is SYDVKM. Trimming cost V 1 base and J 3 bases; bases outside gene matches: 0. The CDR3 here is CASSLYRGYEQYF. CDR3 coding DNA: TGTGCCAGCAGTTTATACAGGGGCTACGAGCAGTACTTC.

The CDR3 coding sequence is TGCGCCAGCAGAGGAGCGGGTATGGTGGGCAATCAGCCCCAGCATTTT. Encoded protein: CASRGAGMVGNQPQHF. The chain is built from TRBV10-2 and TRBJ1-5; D gene uncertain. This CDR3 is 16 amino acids long. V was pared by 6 bases and J by 2 bases, with 17 bases between. The germline CDR1 and CDR2 sequences are WSHSY and SAAADI.